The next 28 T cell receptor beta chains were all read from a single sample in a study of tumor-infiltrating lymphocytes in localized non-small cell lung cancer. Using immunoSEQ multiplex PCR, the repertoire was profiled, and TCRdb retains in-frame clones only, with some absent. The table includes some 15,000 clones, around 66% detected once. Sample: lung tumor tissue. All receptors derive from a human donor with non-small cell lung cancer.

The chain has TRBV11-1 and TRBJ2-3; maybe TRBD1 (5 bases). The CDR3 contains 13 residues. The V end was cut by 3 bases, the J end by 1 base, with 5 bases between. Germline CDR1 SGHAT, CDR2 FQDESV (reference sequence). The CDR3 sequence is CASSLTGTDTQYF. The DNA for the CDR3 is TGTGCCAGCAGCTTGACAGGCACAGATACGCAGTATTTT.

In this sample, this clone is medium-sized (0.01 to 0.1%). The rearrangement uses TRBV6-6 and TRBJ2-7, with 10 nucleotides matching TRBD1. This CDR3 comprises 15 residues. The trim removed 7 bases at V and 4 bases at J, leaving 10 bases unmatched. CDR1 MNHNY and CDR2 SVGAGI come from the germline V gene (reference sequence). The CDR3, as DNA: TGTGCCAGCAAAACCCCGGGACAGGGGCCGTACGAGCAGTACTTC. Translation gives CASKTPGQGPYEQYF.

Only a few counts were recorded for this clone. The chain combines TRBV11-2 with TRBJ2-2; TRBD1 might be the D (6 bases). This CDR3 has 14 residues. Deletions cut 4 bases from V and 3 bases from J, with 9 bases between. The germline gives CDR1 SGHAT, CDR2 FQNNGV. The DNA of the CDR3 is TGTGCCAGCAGCTACAGGGATTACACCGGGGAGCTGTTTTTT. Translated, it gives CASSYRDYTGELFF.

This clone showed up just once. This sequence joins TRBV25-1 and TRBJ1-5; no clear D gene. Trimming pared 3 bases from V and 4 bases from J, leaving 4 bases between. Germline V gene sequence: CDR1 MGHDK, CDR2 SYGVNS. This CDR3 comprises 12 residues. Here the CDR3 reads CASSDQNQPQHF. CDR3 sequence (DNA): TGTGCCAGCAGTGACCAAAATCAGCCCCAGCATTTT.

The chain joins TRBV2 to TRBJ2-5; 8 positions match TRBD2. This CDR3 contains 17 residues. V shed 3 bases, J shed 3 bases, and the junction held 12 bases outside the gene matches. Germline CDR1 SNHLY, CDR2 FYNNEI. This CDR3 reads CASSEPERTSGKETQYF. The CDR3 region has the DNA TGTGCCAGCAGTGAGCCGGAGCGAACTAGCGGTAAAGAGACCCAGTACTTC.

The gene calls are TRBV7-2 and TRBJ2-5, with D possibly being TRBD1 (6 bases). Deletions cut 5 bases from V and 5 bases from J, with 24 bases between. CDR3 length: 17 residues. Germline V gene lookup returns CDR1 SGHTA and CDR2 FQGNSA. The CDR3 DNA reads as TGTGCCAGCAGCGACACAGGGCCCAGTTACCCGCGGGAGACCCAGTACTTC. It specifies CASSDTGPSYPRETQYF.

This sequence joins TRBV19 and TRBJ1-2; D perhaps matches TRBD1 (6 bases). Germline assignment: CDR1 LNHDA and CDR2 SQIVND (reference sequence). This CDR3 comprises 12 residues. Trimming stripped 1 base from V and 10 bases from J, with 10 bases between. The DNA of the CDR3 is TGTGCCAGTAGTATAGGGGGACAAGACTACACCTTC. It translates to CASSIGGQDYTF. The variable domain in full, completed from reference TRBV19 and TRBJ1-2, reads DGGITQSPKYLFRKEGQNVTLSCEQNLNHDAMYWYRQDPGQGLRLIYYSQIVNDFQKGDIAEGYSVSREKKESFPLTVTSAQKNPTAFYLCASSIGGQDYTFGSGTRLTVV.

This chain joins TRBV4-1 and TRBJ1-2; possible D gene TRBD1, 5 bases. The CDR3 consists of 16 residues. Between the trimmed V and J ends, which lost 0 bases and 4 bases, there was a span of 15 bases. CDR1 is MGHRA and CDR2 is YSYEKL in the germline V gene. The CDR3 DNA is TGCGCCAGCAGCCAAGATCTGGGACTCACTCTCTATGGCTACACCTTC. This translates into CASSQDLGLTLYGYTF.

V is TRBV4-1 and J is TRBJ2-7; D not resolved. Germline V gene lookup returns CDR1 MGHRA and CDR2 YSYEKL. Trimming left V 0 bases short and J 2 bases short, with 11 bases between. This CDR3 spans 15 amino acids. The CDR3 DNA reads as TGCGCCAGCAGCCAAGAGGCCTCGGACGCCTACGAGCAGTACTTC. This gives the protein CASSQEASDAYEQYF.

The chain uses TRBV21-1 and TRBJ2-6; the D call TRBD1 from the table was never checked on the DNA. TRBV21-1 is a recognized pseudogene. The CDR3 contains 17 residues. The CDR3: CASSPRQGAAGANVLTF. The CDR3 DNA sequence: TGTGCCAGCAGCCCGCGACAGGGGGCGGCTGGGGCCAACGTCCTGACTTTC.

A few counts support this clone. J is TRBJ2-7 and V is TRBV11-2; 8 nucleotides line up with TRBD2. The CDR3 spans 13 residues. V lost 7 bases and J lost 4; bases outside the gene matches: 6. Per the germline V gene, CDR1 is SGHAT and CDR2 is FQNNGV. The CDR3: CASTLAGRYEQYF. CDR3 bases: TGTGCCAGCACCCTAGCGGGCCGATACGAGCAGTACTTC.

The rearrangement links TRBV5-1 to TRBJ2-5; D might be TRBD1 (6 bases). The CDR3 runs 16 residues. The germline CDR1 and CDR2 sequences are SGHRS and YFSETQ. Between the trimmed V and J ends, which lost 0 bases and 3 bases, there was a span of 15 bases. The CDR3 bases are TGCGCCAGCAGCTTGGGAGGGGGAGCCAGGGAAGAGACCCAGTACTTC. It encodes CASSLGGGAREETQYF.

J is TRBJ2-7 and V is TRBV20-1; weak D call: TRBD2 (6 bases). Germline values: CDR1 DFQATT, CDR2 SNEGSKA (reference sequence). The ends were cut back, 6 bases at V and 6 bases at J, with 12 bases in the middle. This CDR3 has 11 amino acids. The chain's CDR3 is CSATREVEQYF. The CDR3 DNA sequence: TGCAGTGCCACGAGGGAGGTCGAGCAGTACTTC.

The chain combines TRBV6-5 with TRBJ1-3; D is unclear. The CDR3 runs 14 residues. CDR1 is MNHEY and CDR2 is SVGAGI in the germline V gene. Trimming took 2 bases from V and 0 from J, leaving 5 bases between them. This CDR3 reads CASSYTTSGNTIYF. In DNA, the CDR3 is TGTGCCAGCAGTTACACGACCTCTGGAAACACCATATATTTT.

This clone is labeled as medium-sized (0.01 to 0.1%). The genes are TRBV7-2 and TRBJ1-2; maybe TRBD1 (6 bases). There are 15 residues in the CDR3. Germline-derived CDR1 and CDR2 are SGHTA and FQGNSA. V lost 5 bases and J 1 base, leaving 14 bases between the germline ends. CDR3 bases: TGTGCCAGCAGCGGCGGGGGGGCCATTAACTATGGCTACACCTTC. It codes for CASSGGGAINYGYTF.

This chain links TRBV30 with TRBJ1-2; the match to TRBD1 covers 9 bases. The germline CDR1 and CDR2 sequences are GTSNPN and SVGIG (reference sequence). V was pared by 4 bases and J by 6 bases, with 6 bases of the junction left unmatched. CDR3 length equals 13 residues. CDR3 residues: CAWTRTGEDGYTF. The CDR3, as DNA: TGTGCCTGGACCCGGACAGGGGAAGATGGCTACACCTTC. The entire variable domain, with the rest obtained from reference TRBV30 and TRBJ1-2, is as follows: SQTIHQWPATLVQPVGSPLSLECTVEGTSNPNLYWYRQAAGRGLQLLFYSVGIGQISSEVPQNLSASRPQDRQFILSSKKLLLSDSGFYLCAWTRTGEDGYTFGSGTRLTVV.

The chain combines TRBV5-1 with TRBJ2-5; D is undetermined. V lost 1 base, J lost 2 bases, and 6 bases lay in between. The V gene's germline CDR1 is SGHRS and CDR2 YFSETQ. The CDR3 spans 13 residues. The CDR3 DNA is TGCGCCAGCAGCTTGATCCAGCAAGAGACCCAGTACTTC. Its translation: CASSLIQQETQYF.

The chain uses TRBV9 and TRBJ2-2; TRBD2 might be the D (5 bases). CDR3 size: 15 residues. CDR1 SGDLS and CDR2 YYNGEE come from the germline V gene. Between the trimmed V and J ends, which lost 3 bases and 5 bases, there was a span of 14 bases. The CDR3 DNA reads TGTGCCAGCAGCGCAGCCCCAGGAGGTACCGGGGAGCTGTTTTTT. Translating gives CASSAAPGGTGELFF.

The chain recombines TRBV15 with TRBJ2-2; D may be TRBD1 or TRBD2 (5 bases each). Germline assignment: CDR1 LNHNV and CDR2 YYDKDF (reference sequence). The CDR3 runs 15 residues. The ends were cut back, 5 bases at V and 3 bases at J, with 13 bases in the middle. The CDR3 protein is CATSGRGADTGELFF. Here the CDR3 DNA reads TGTGCCACCAGCGGACGAGGGGCGGACACCGGGGAGCTGTTTTTT. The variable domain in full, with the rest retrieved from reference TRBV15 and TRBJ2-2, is DAMVIQNPRYQVTQFGKPVTLSCSQTLNHNVMYWYQQKSSQAPKLLFHYYDKDFNNEADTPDNFQSRRPNTSFCFLDIRSPGLGDTAMYLCATSGRGADTGELFFGEGSRLTVL.

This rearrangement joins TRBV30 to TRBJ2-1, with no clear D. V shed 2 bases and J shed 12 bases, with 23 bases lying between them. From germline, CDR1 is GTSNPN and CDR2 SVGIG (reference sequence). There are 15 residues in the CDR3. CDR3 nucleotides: TGTGCCTGGAGTCCCCCCCAATTAGTAACGTTTCGGCAGTTCTTC. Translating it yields CAWSPPQLVTFRQFF.

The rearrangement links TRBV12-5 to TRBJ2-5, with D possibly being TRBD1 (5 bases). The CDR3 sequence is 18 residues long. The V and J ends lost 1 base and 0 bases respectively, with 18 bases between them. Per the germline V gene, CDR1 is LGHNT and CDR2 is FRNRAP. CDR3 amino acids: CASGLGSGWGTYQETQYF. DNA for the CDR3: TGTGCTAGTGGTTTGGGCTCAGGGTGGGGAACTTACCAAGAGACCCAGTACTTC.

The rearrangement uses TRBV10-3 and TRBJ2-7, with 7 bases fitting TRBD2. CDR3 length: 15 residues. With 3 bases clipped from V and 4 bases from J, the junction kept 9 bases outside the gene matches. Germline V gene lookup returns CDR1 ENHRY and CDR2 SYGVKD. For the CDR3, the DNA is TGTGCCATCAGTGACGTCGGGGGGAGGGTATACGAGCAGTACTTC. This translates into CAISDVGGRVYEQYF.

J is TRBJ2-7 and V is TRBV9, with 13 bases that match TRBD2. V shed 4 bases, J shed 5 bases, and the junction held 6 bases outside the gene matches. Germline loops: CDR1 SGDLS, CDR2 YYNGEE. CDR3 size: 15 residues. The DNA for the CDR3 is TGTGCCAGCAGCAGCGGACTAGCGGGAGATCACGAGCAGTACTTC. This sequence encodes CASSSGLAGDHEQYF. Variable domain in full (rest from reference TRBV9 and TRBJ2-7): DSGVTQTPKHLITATGQRVTLRCSPRSGDLSVYWYQQSLDQGLQFLIQYYNGEERAKGNILERFSAQQFPDLHSELNLSSLELGDSALYFCASSSGLAGDHEQYFGPGTRLTVT.

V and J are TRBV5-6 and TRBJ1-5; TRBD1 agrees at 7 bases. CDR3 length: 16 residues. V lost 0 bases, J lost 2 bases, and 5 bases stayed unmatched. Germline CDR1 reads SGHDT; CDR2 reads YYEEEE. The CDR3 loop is CASSLGQGVGNQPQHF. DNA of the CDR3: TGTGCCAGCAGCTTGGGTCAGGGGGTAGGCAATCAGCCCCAGCATTTT. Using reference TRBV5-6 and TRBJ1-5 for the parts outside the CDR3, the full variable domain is DAGVTQSPTHLIKTRGQQVTLRCSPKSGHDTVSWYQQALGQGPQFIFQYYEEEERQRGNFPDRFSGHQFPNYSSELNVNALLLGDSALYLCASSLGQGVGNQPQHFGDGTRLSIL.

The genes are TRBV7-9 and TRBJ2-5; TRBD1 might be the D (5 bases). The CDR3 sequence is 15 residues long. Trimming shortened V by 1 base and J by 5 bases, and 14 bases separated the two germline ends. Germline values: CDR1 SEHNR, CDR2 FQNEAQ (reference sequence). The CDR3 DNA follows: TGTGCCAGCAGCTTAGGGGTGCAGGGATCGGAGACCCAGTACTTC. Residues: CASSLGVQGSETQYF.

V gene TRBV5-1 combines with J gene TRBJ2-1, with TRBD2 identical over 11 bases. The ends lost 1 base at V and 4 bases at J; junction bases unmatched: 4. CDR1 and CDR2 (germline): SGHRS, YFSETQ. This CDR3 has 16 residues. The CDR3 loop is CASSLTSGSRYNEQFF. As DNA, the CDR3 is TGCGCCAGCAGCTTGACTAGCGGGAGTAGATACAATGAGCAGTTCTTC.

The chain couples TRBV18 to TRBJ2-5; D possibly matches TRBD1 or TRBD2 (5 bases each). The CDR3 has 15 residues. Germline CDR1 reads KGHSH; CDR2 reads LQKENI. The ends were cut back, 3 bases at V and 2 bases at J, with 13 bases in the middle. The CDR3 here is CASSPGGHDQETQYF. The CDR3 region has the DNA TGTGCCAGCTCACCTGGAGGACATGATCAAGAGACCCAGTACTTC.

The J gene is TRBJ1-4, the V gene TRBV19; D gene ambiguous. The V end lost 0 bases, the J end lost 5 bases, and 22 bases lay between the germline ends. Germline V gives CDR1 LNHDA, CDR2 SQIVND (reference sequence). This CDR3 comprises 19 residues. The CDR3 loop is CASSIDAPSRGSVNEKLFF. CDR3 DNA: TGTGCCAGTAGTATAGACGCCCCTTCCCGTGGCAGCGTAAATGAAAAACTGTTTTTT.